The source of this T cell receptor (beta chain) is a study of T cell repertoires in cytomegalovirus infection. Study background: Shared public TCR beta signatures pointed to both CMV infection and a matching HLA type.

One entry per CDR3 protein, called by TCRdb with MiXCR from the reads. The repertoire holds about 130,000 distinct CDR3 sequences, with about 24% as singletons. V was trimmed by 0 bases and J by 6 bases, leaving 9 bases between them. The germline gives CDR1 SGHVS, CDR2 FNYEAQ. The CDR3 extends over 14 amino acids. A remark on this clonotype: Antigen: not known.

Findings and caveats of the study: The ex vivo response was dominated by HLA-C-restricted CMV-specific TCR beta clonotypes. Adding up the frequency of public TCR beta families identified people who carried CMV plus the relevant HLA.

V and J are TRBV7-6 and TRBJ2-1, with D perhaps TRBD1 (6 bases). Sequenced sample: PBMCs, sequenced either directly or after in vitro stimulation (not recorded which). This TCR came from a human donor in good health (CMV status not recorded). Some clones in this sample may be carry-over from other donors' samples. Written as DNA, the CDR3 is TGTGCCAGCAGCTTAGCGGGGGCAAGCAATGAGCAGTTCTTC. Protein sequence: CASSLAGASNEQFF.